The clone carrying this TCR beta chain was recorded many times. The antigen remains undetermined. Germline-derived CDR1 and CDR2 are SEHNR and FQNEAQ (reference sequence). The CDR3 covers 13 residues. Deletions cut 5 bases from V and 1 base from J, with 9 bases between. TCRdb re-derived calls from the PCR reads in MiXCR, one entry per CDR3 protein. The repertoire consists of about 39,000 distinct CDR3 sequences, with less than 20% occurring once and the leading ten covering about 6.9%. This specimen comes from a study of molecular identifiers for immune sequencing clone quantification. General study points: Jurkat TCR RNA that was spiked in from one cell was reportedly detectable among one million naive cells.

Naive CD8 T cells underwent sorting with the CD8+CD4-CCR7+CD45RA+ definition. This receptor was obtained from a human donor in good health. Some libraries in this study had Jurkat cell RNA spiked in. The chain recombines TRBV7-9 with TRBJ2-7; D is unresolved. Sequenced input: naive CD8+ T cells from blood, with Jurkat cell RNA spiked in. Subset defined: FACS-sorted CD8+CD4-CCR7+CD45RA+ naive T cells. The DNA for the CDR3 is TGTGCCAGCAGCGCGGCAGTATCCTACGAGCAGTACTTC. It codes for CASSAAVSYEQYF.